This T cell receptor beta chain was identified during a study of control samples from healthy donors and cancer patients. The data were produced by immunoSEQ multiplex PCR, yet TCRdb's version contains in-frame clones alone and is incomplete. In the table there are about 57,000 clones, under 95% of which are singletons. There are 17 residues in the CDR3. Trimming took 1 base from V and 0 from J, leaving 12 bases between them. Germline V gene lookup returns CDR1 KGHDR and CDR2 SFDVKD. This clone was seen a few times. Sequences were obtained from PBMCs. The chain employs TRBV24-1 and TRBJ1-3; TRBD1 might be the D (5 bases). The source of this sequence is a man aged 30 to 39 with colorectal cancer. The CDR3 sequence: CATSDFLGPFSGNTIYF. CDR3 bases: TGTGCCACCAGTGATTTCTTGGGGCCTTTCTCTGGAAACACCATATATTTT.